This record looks at one T cell receptor (beta chain) sequence and its context. The protocol was immunoSEQ multiplex PCR, while the TCRdb copy is restricted to in-frame clones and leaves out a portion. This sample has roughly 130,000 clones; around 80% occur once, and the top ten carry around 1.9%. The sample is drawn from a study of blood T cell repertoires in COVID-19. Material for sequencing was peripheral blood. This sequence originates from an older man with acute or convalescent COVID-19.

CDR3 sequence: CASSGGAGNQPQHF. CDR3 in DNA: TGTGCCAGCAGCGGAGGGGCAGGAAATCAGCCCCAGCATTTT. This chain connects TRBV2 to TRBJ1-5, with D possibly TRBD1 on 5 matching bases. The CDR3 has 14 amino acids. V lost 6 bases to trimming and J lost 4 bases, with 13 bases between them. In germline, CDR1 is SNHLY, CDR2 FYNNEI.